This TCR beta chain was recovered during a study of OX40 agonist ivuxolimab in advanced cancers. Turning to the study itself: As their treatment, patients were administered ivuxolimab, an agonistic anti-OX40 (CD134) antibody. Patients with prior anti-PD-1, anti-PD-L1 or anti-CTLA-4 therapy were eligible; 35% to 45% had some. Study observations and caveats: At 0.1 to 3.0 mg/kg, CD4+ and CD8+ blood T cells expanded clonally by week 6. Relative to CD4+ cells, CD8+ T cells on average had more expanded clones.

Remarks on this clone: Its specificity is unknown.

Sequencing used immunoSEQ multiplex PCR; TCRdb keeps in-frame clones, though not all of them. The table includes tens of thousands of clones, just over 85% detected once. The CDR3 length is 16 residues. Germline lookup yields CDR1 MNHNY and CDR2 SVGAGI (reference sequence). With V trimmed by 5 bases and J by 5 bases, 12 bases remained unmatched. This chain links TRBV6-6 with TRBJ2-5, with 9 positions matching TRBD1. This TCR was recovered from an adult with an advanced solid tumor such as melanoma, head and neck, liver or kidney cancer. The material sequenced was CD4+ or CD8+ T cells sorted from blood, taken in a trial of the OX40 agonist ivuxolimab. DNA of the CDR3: TGTGCCAGCAGTACCGGTGGGACAGGGAAGGGTGAGACCCAGTACTTC. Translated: CASSTGGTGKGETQYF.